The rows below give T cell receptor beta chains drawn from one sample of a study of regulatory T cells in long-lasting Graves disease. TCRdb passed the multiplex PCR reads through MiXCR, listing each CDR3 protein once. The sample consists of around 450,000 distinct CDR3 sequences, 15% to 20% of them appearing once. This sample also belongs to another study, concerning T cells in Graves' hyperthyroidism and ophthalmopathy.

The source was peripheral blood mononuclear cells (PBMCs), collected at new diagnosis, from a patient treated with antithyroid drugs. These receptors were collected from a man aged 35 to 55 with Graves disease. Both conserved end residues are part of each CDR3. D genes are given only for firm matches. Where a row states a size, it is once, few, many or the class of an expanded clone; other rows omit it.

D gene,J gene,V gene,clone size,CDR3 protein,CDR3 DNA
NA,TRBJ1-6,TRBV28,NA,CASSLTSSYNSPLHF,TGTGCCAGCAGTTTAACGAGCTCCTATAATTCACCCCTCCACTTT
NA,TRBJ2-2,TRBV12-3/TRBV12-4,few,CASKPNKNTGELFF,TGTGCCAGCAAGCCCAATAAGAACACCGGGGAGCTGTTTTTT
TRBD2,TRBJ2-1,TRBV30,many,CAFWGRGSSYNEQFF,TGTGCCTTCTGGGGCCGCGGGAGTTCCTACAATGAGCAGTTCTTC
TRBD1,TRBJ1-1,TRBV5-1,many,CASSWGQLTEAFF,TGCGCCAGCAGCTGGGGACAGCTCACTGAAGCTTTCTTT
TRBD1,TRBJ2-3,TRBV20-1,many,CSAAPGTGKADTQYF,TGCAGTGCCGCGCCCGGGACAGGGAAGGCAGATACGCAGTATTTT
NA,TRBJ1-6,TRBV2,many,CASSALDAGSPLHF,TGTGCCAGCAGTGCCCTAGACGCGGGTTCACCCCTCCACTTT
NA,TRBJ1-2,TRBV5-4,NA,CASSPTGRGRVGYTF,TGTGCCAGCAGCCCAACTGGCAGGGGTCGGGTCGGCTACACCTTC
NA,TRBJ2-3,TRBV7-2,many,CASSLGGTADTQYF,TGTGCCAGCAGCTTAGGAGGGACGGCAGATACGCAGTATTTT
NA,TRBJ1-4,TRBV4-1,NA,CASSQVGSGNEKLFF,TGCGCCAGCAGCCAAGTAGGATCGGGTAATGAAAAACTGTTTTTT
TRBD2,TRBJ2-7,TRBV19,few,CASKSRGMLAGGPNEQYF,TGTGCCAGCAAATCTAGGGGAATGCTAGCGGGAGGGCCCAACGAGCAGTACTTC
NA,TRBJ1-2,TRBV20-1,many,CSARMERVQGYTF,TGCAGTGCTAGAATGGAGAGGGTGCAGGGCTACACCTTC
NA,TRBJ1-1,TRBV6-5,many,CASSYSWGRTEAFF,TGTGCCAGCAGTTACTCGTGGGGGCGGACTGAAGCTTTCTTT
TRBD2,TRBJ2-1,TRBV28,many,CASSSTSASSYNEQFF,TGTGCCAGCAGTAGTACTAGCGCCAGCTCCTACAATGAGCAGTTCTTC
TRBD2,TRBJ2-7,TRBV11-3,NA,CASSSLAGGPRNEQYF,TGTGCCAGTAGTAGCCTAGCGGGAGGGCCGCGAAATGAGCAGTACTTC
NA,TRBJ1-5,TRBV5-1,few,CASSLAAGPPQHF,TGCGCCAGCAGCTTGGCAGCAGGGCCGCCCCAGCATTTT
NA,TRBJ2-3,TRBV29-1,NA,CSVALSDTQYF,TGCAGCGTTGCTCTCTCAGATACGCAGTATTTT
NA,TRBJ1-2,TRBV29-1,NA,CSVERSDNYGYTF,TGCAGCGTTGAAAGGTCAGATAACTATGGCTACACCTTC
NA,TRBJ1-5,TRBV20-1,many,CSARDGWGATQPQHF,TGCAGTGCTAGAGATGGCTGGGGGGCTACTCAGCCCCAGCATTTT
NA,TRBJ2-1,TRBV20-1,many,CSARLGYGYNEQFF,TGCAGTGCTAGACTTGGCTACGGATACAATGAGCAGTTCTTC
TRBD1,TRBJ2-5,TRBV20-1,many,CSAGGQGWSETQYF,TGCAGTGCGGGAGGACAGGGATGGTCAGAGACCCAGTACTTC